This TCR beta chain is drawn from a study of T-cell reconstitution after alpha-beta-depleted transplantation in children. Unique molecular identifiers featured in how the TCRbeta library was prepared. TCRdb passed the PCR reads through MiXCR, listing each CDR3 protein once. The table lists roughly 400,000 distinct CDR3 sequences, roughly 20% of them singletons, with around 3.9% in the top ten. V was clipped by 5 bases and J by 5 bases, with 15 bases between them. The CDR3 has 14 amino acids. The chain joins TRBV12-3 or TRBV12-4 to TRBJ1-1, with a weak D call TRBD1 (5 bases). The origin of this receptor is a human donor who donated a stem cell graft to a child with acute myeloid leukemia. The specimen comprised PBMCs from the stem cell graft donor, sampled from the stem cell graft. The DNA of the CDR3 is TGTGCCAGCAGTCCAACGCCCTGGGGGACTGAAGCTTTCTTT. Its protein product is CASSPTPWGTEAFF.